This record looks at one TCR beta chain sequence and its context. What it binds is not known. A much larger clone differs by one base, so this may be a read error. This sample was taken from a study of T cells in Graves' hyperthyroidism and ophthalmopathy. There are 17 residues in the CDR3. Germline lookup yields CDR1 MNHNS and CDR2 SASEGT. Whole-study findings and limits: Most thyroid clonotypes expanded above 0.001 were also detected in blood. Ophthalmopathy was told apart from stable hyperthyroidism by a 13 V-J model. Before onset, by a median of around six months, the model predicted ophthalmopathy.

Exclusion of patients followed from uncontrolled infection, other autoimmune disease, pregnancy or lactation. There were TCR beta CDR3 regions amplified from RNA transcripts. HTBI primers were used for first-round RT-PCR of the TCR CDR3. MiXCR, applied by TCRdb to the multiplex PCR reads, yields one record per CDR3 protein. The sample lists a few hundred thousand distinct CDR3 sequences, 46% occurring once. This TCR was recovered from an adult woman with Graves' disease, either hyperthyroidism or ophthalmopathy (not recorded which). The sample taken for sequencing was peripheral blood or thyroid tissue (not recorded which). The chain has TRBV6-1 and TRBJ2-7; 7 bases fit TRBD1. This chain's CDR3 is CASSPRPLQGPTYEQHF. The CDR3 bases are TGTGCCAGCAGCCCGCGCCCTTTACAGGGGCCAACCTACGAGCAGCACTTC.